The clone carrying this T cell receptor beta chain was seen only a few times. Antigen specificity is unknown. The data stem from a study of early T cells in non-severe SARS-CoV-2 infection. Study background: Sequencing input comprised bulk RNA from unsorted whole blood; chain pairing was not available.

The CDR3 runs to 15 residues. Germline CDR1 GTSNPN, CDR2 SVGIG (reference sequence). The ends were cut back, 2 bases at V and 6 bases at J, with 17 bases in the middle. Individual cDNA molecules each received unique molecular identifiers attached to them. One entry per CDR3 protein, called by TCRdb with MiXCR from the 5' RACE reads. The table has some 120,000 distinct CDR3 sequences, more than 13% seen once. Study outcomes and limitations: Anti-spike CD8 specificities were favored by VDJdb matching, whose results missed private and CD4 specificities.

Sequencing was performed on whole blood. This clonotype originated in an adult who was a healthcare worker with PCR-confirmed SARS-CoV-2 infection or an uninfected control (not recorded which). The rearrangement uses TRBV30 and TRBJ1-5; D perhaps matches TRBD1 (6 bases). The CDR3 loop reads CAWSPDRTAGQPQHF. DNA for the CDR3: TGTGCCTGGAGTCCCGACAGGACCGCAGGTCAGCCCCAGCATTTT.